Listed below are T cell receptor beta chains from one sample, sequenced in a study of T cell responses to AZD1222 COVID-19 vaccine. The repertoire was sequenced with immunoSEQ multiplex PCR; TCRdb's copy has only in-frame clones and lacks some. Of about 100,000 clones listed, 88% are singletons. The starting material was peripheral blood, obtained on day 0 of AZD1222 vaccination. The receptor set was obtained from an adult in good health. Both conserved end residues are part of each CDR3. A D gene is named only where the DNA matches it firmly. Clone size is given for some rows only: seen once, a few or many times, or a class if the clone is expanded.

clone_size: -
d_call: TRBD1
v_call: TRBV14
j_call: TRBJ1-4
cdr3_nt: TGTGCCAGCAGCCAGGCCGGGACAGGGCAAAAACTGTTTTTT
cdr3_aa: CASSQAGTGQKLFF

clone_size: -
d_call: TRBD1
v_call: TRBV29-1
j_call: TRBJ2-2
cdr3_nt: TGCAGCGTCCGGGACAGGGTGGCCGGGGAGCTGTTTTTT
cdr3_aa: CSVRDRVAGELFF

clone_size: -
d_call: -
v_call: TRBV4-3
j_call: TRBJ2-5
cdr3_nt: TGCGCCAGCCGTCCCCCCTATAGTCCCGAGCGGGAAGAGACCCAGTACTTC
cdr3_aa: CASRPPYSPEREETQYF

clone_size: -
d_call: TRBD1
v_call: TRBV5-1
j_call: TRBJ2-1
cdr3_nt: TGCGCCAGCAGATTTATCCCCGGGACAGCGAATGAGCAGTTCTTC
cdr3_aa: CASRFIPGTANEQFF

clone_size: few
d_call: TRBD2
v_call: TRBV28
j_call: TRBJ2-7
cdr3_nt: TGTGCCAGCAGAGCGCCCGTGGCTAGCGGGAGGGCGTTCCGTGAGCAGTACTTC
cdr3_aa: CASRAPVASGRAFREQYF

clone_size: -
d_call: -
v_call: TRBV5-1
j_call: TRBJ1-3
cdr3_nt: TGCGCCAGCAGCTTGAATACATGGGGGGCCGGAAACACCATATATTTT
cdr3_aa: CASSLNTWGAGNTIYF

clone_size: -
d_call: TRBD1
v_call: TRBV28
j_call: TRBJ1-2
cdr3_nt: TGTGCCAGCAGTCTGGTTCAGGGGGCTAACTATGGCTACACCTTC
cdr3_aa: CASSLVQGANYGYTF

clone_size: -
d_call: -
v_call: TRBV6-5
j_call: TRBJ2-7
cdr3_nt: TGTGCCAGCGGAACCTCGACAGTTTCCTACGAGCAGTACTTC
cdr3_aa: CASGTSTVSYEQYF

clone_size: -
d_call: TRBD1
v_call: TRBV10-3
j_call: TRBJ1-6
cdr3_nt: TGTGCCATCAGTGCAGGGGGCGATTCACCCCTCCACTTT
cdr3_aa: CAISAGGDSPLHF

clone_size: -
d_call: -
v_call: TRBV5-1
j_call: TRBJ2-3
cdr3_nt: TGCGCCAGCAGCTCAGCTAGAGAGCCAGATACGCAGTATTTT
cdr3_aa: CASSSAREPDTQYF

clone_size: -
d_call: -
v_call: TRBV6-2/TRBV6-3
j_call: TRBJ2-1
cdr3_nt: TGTGCCAGCAGCCCATGGAGCCCGAATCTCGATGAGCAGTTCTTC
cdr3_aa: CASSPWSPNLDEQFF

clone_size: -
d_call: -
v_call: TRBV6-6
j_call: TRBJ1-2
cdr3_nt: TGTGCCAGCAGTTACTCTCGGGCAGATCTCTATGGCTACACCTTC
cdr3_aa: CASSYSRADLYGYTF

clone_size: once
d_call: -
v_call: TRBV30
j_call: TRBJ1-5
cdr3_nt: TGTGCCTGGAGTGGGACGGGGGGTCAGCCCCAGCATTTT
cdr3_aa: CAWSGTGGQPQHF

clone_size: -
d_call: -
v_call: TRBV7-9
j_call: TRBJ2-1
cdr3_nt: TGTGCCAGCAGCCTCTACAGTGTGCAGTTCTTC
cdr3_aa: CASSLYSVQFF

clone_size: -
d_call: -
v_call: TRBV10-3
j_call: TRBJ1-2
cdr3_nt: TGTGCCATCAGTGAGTCGACGCCGGACAGACCTATGGGCTACACCTTC
cdr3_aa: CAISESTPDRPMGYTF

clone_size: -
d_call: -
v_call: TRBV2
j_call: TRBJ1-1
cdr3_nt: TGTGCCAGGGGGGGCAGGACGGCCGACACTGAAGCTTTCTTT
cdr3_aa: CARGGRTADTEAFF

clone_size: -
d_call: -
v_call: TRBV28
j_call: TRBJ1-6
cdr3_nt: TGTGCCAGCGAACCCCGTGAGGAAGTCACCCTCCACTTT
cdr3_aa: CASEPREEVTLHF

clone_size: -
d_call: TRBD2
v_call: TRBV15
j_call: TRBJ2-1
cdr3_nt: TGTGCCACCAGCAGAAAGCCGGGACTATTATACAATGAGCAGTTCTTC
cdr3_aa: CATSRKPGLLYNEQFF

clone_size: once
d_call: -
v_call: TRBV2
j_call: TRBJ2-7
cdr3_nt: TGTGCCAGCAGTGTGACAGGATCCTACGAGCAGTACTTC
cdr3_aa: CASSVTGSYEQYF

clone_size: -
d_call: -
v_call: TRBV3-1/TRBV3-2
j_call: TRBJ2-3
cdr3_nt: TGTGCCAGCAGCCCCACTCGCGGATCAGATACGCAGTATTTT
cdr3_aa: CASSPTRGSDTQYF

clone_size: -
d_call: TRBD1
v_call: TRBV5-1
j_call: TRBJ1-4
cdr3_nt: TGCGCCAGCAGCTCGACAGGGGATAATGAAAAACTGTTTTTT
cdr3_aa: CASSSTGDNEKLFF

clone_size: -
d_call: -
v_call: TRBV11-3
j_call: TRBJ2-2
cdr3_nt: TGTGCCAGCAGCTTAGATCAGGGGGGGACGGCGAACACCGGGGAGCTGTTTTTT
cdr3_aa: CASSLDQGGTANTGELFF

clone_size: -
d_call: TRBD2
v_call: TRBV2
j_call: TRBJ2-7
cdr3_nt: TGTGCCAGCAGCTTCGGGACTAGCGGGCCGCAGGGGCAGTACTTC
cdr3_aa: CASSFGTSGPQGQYF

clone_size: -
d_call: -
v_call: TRBV7-2
j_call: TRBJ1-5
cdr3_nt: TGTGCCAGCAGCTTATCCTACAATCAGCCCCAGCATTTT
cdr3_aa: CASSLSYNQPQHF

clone_size: -
d_call: TRBD1
v_call: TRBV7-3
j_call: TRBJ1-6
cdr3_nt: TGTGCCAGCAGCTCCGGGACAGAGAATTCACCCCTCCACTTT
cdr3_aa: CASSSGTENSPLHF

clone_size: -
d_call: TRBD2
v_call: TRBV10-3
j_call: TRBJ2-2
cdr3_nt: TGTGCCATCAGTGAGCCCACTGAGACTAGCGGGAGGGACAGCAACACCGGGGAGCTGTTTTTT
cdr3_aa: CAISEPTETSGRDSNTGELFF

clone_size: -
d_call: -
v_call: TRBV19
j_call: TRBJ1-1
cdr3_nt: TGTGCCAGTACAGGGAGGGAGCTGAACACTGAAGCTTTCTTT
cdr3_aa: CASTGRELNTEAFF

clone_size: -
d_call: -
v_call: TRBV5-8
j_call: TRBJ2-5
cdr3_nt: TGTGCCAGCAGCTTGGGGATCCAAGAGACCCAGTACTTC
cdr3_aa: CASSLGIQETQYF

clone_size: -
d_call: -
v_call: TRBV30
j_call: TRBJ1-1
cdr3_nt: TGTGCCTGGAATTTACGGCCTCTGAACACTGAAGCTTTCTTT
cdr3_aa: CAWNLRPLNTEAFF

clone_size: -
d_call: TRBD1
v_call: TRBV29-1
j_call: TRBJ1-4
cdr3_nt: TGCAGCGTAAGGACAGGCCTTAATGAAAAACTGTTTTTT
cdr3_aa: CSVRTGLNEKLFF

clone_size: -
d_call: -
v_call: TRBV3-1/TRBV3-2
j_call: TRBJ1-1
cdr3_nt: TGTGCCAGCAGCCAAGATTTGACGGGAGTCATGAACACTGAAGCTTTCTTT
cdr3_aa: CASSQDLTGVMNTEAFF

clone_size: -
d_call: -
v_call: TRBV30
j_call: TRBJ2-5
cdr3_nt: TGTGCCTGGAGCCTGGGAGCTAGGGAGACCCAGTACTTC
cdr3_aa: CAWSLGARETQYF

clone_size: -
d_call: -
v_call: TRBV11-2
j_call: TRBJ1-2
cdr3_nt: TGTGCCAGCAGCTTAGGTCACGAGCGCTATGGCTACACCTTC
cdr3_aa: CASSLGHERYGYTF

clone_size: -
d_call: -
v_call: TRBV6-6
j_call: TRBJ1-2
cdr3_nt: TGTGCCAGCAGTTACCGAACTTATGGCTACACCTTC
cdr3_aa: CASSYRTYGYTF

clone_size: -
d_call: TRBD2
v_call: TRBV29-1
j_call: TRBJ2-7
cdr3_nt: TGCAGCGTGGCAACGGGAGGGAGCGGCGAGCAGTACTTC
cdr3_aa: CSVATGGSGEQYF

clone_size: -
d_call: TRBD2
v_call: TRBV5-4
j_call: TRBJ2-1
cdr3_nt: TGTGCCAGCAGCTCAAGGACTAGCGGGAGCAATGAGCAGTTCTTC
cdr3_aa: CASSSRTSGSNEQFF

clone_size: -
d_call: TRBD1
v_call: TRBV6-2/TRBV6-3
j_call: TRBJ1-4
cdr3_nt: TGTGCCAGCAGTTACGACAGGGCTCTAAATGAAAAACTGTTTTTT
cdr3_aa: CASSYDRALNEKLFF